This TCR beta chain was captured in a study of cytomegalovirus exposure and HLA in healthy donors. The overall study: Of the donors genotyped, several hundred in all, about 76% fell in the Caucasian-associated ancestry cluster. Broader study findings: Sequencing depth roughly uniform across donors was assumed in presence/absence analyses. A later analysis found that most CMV-associated TCR beta chains appeared HLA-restricted. In a later analysis, compared with equally common non-associated chains, HLA-associated beta chains were more expanded.

Primers included in the PCR were 60 Vbeta and 13 Jbeta primers. TCRdb's table, derived via immunoSEQ multiplex PCR, lists solely in-frame clones and lacks some. Of about 130,000 clones listed, about 15% are singletons. CDR1 is MDHEN, CDR2 SYDVKM, per germline. CDR3 length equals 15 residues. J was trimmed by 3 bases and V by 8 bases; bases with no gene match: 10. This clone was picked up a small number of times. Its antigen is undetermined. The chain combines TRBV28 with TRBJ2-3; TRBD2 agrees at 8 bases. This sequence originates from a female donor in good health and CMV-seropositive. The sample comprised PBMCs. CDR3 residues: CASLSGGLGTDTQYF. The DNA of the CDR3 is TGTGCCAGCCTATCGGGGGGACTAGGGACAGATACGCAGTATTTT.